This T cell receptor beta chain was identified in a study of T cells in Graves' hyperthyroidism and ophthalmopathy. TCR beta CDR3 regions were amplified from RNA. First-round RT-PCR of the TCR CDR3 relied on the HTBI primer set. From the multiplex PCR reads, TCRdb called clonotypes with MiXCR, one entry per CDR3 protein. Found here are 600,000 to 900,000 distinct CDR3 sequences, 15% to 20% of them singletons; the top ten hold around 7.7%. Germline-derived CDR1 and CDR2 are LGHNA and YNFKEQ. CDR3 length: 13 residues. V was shortened by 4 bases and J by 6 bases, with 10 bases between the two germline ends. The study enrolled patients aged 18 to 65 with newly diagnosed hyperthyroidism of under 2 months' duration.

This receptor was obtained from a man younger than 35 with Graves' hyperthyroidism. The sample was blood. This sequence joins TRBV4-2 and TRBJ2-1, with D unclear. The CDR3 sequence is CASSRAGSNEQFF. Written as DNA, the CDR3 is TGTGCCAGCAGCCGCGCCGGGTCCAATGAGCAGTTCTTC.